This T cell receptor beta chain was sequenced for a study of tumor-infiltrating lymphocytes in oesophageal squamous cell carcinoma. Germline CDR1 is SNHLY and CDR2 is FYNNEI. This CDR3 region has 10 residues. Trimming took 3 bases from V and 7 from J, leaving 4 bases between them. This clonotype was found a few times. Since a much larger clone is just one base distant, this may be a read error. TCRdb ran MiXCR on the PCR reads and lists one entry per CDR3 protein. The sample records approximately 15,000 distinct CDR3 sequences, around 50% being singletons. The genes are TRBV2 and TRBJ2-7; D not certain. This receptor was obtained from a female donor with esophageal squamous cell carcinoma. Sequenced sample: esophageal tumor tissue. CDR3 residues: CASSDYEQYF. The CDR3 nucleotides are TGTGCCAGCAGTGACTATGAGCAGTACTTC.